The 14 T cell receptor beta chains given below trace back to one sample, sequenced in a study of blood T cell repertoires in COVID-19. The repertoire was sequenced with immunoSEQ multiplex PCR; TCRdb's copy has only in-frame clones and lacks some. Here the sample spans roughly 200,000 clones, 80% to 90% being singletons. Sequenced material: PBMCs or T cells enriched from blood (not recorded which). The source of these receptors is a woman between 50 and 59 years old who had been exposed to COVID-19.

V gene TRBV7-2 combines with J gene TRBJ1-6, with D possibly matching TRBD1 (6 bases). Between the trimmed V and J ends, which lost 1 base and 4 bases, there was a span of 8 bases. Germline assignment: CDR1 SGHTA and CDR2 FQGNSA. This CDR3 comprises 15 residues. In DNA form, the CDR3 reads TGTGCCAGCAGCTTAGGACAGGCGTATAATTCACCCCTCCACTTT. This codes for CASSLGQAYNSPLHF.

This chain joins TRBV27 and TRBJ2-5; D not certain. This CDR3 has 13 residues. The V end lost 4 bases, the J end lost 5 bases, and 11 bases lay between the germline ends. From germline, CDR1 is MNHEY and CDR2 SMNVEV (reference sequence). CDR3 sequence (DNA): TGTGCCAGCAGTTCGCAGAATTCGGAGACCCAGTACTTC. Encoded protein: CASSSQNSETQYF.

The chain combines TRBV14 with TRBJ1-1, with D possibly matching TRBD1 (6 bases). CDR3 length equals 14 residues. V gave up 3 bases and J gave up 1 base, with 9 bases separating them. Germline V gives CDR1 SGHDN, CDR2 FVKESK. Here the CDR3 DNA reads TGTGCCAGCAGCCAGAGAGGGGGGAACACTGAAGCTTTCTTT. This encodes CASSQRGGNTEAFF.

This rearrangement joins TRBV10-2 to TRBJ1-2; D is possibly TRBD1 (6 bases). This CDR3 has 14 residues. The V end lost 0 bases, the J end lost 7 bases, and 12 bases lay between the germline ends. Germline CDR1 and CDR2: WSHSY and SAAADI. CDR3 bases: TGCGCCAGCAGTGAGTCCCGCGGGGGGCTTGGCTACACCTTC. As protein: CASSESRGGLGYTF.

This chain joins TRBV2 and TRBJ2-6; the D gene is possibly TRBD2 (7 bases). Germline CDR1 SNHLY, CDR2 FYNNEI. This CDR3 is built from 15 residues. The V end lost 4 bases, the J end lost 2 bases, and 9 bases lay between the germline ends. CDR3 sequence: CASSGEGAGANVLTF. Here the CDR3 DNA reads TGTGCCAGCAGTGGGGAGGGGGCTGGGGCCAACGTCCTGACTTTC.

The table lists this clone with a count of one. This chain uses TRBV5-1 with TRBJ2-7; tentatively, D is TRBD1 (6 bases). The germline V gene encodes CDR1 SGHRS and CDR2 YFSETQ. The CDR3 spans 15 residues. V lost 0 bases and J 6 bases, leaving 16 bases between the germline ends. The CDR3 protein is CASSLAQGLKGEQYF. CDR3 DNA sequence: TGCGCCAGCAGCTTGGCACAGGGCCTCAAGGGCGAGCAGTACTTC.

The CDR3 region has the DNA TGTGCCAGCAGCTTTACAGGAGCCTCTGGAAACACCATATATTTT. It is translated as CASSFTGASGNTIYF. The J gene is TRBJ1-3, the V gene TRBV7-9; D is possibly TRBD1 (5 bases). The germline V gene has CDR1 SEHNR and CDR2 FQNEAQ (reference sequence). V shed 3 bases and J shed 0 bases, with 9 bases lying between them. The CDR3 totals 15 residues.

V is TRBV11-2 and J is TRBJ2-7; possibly TRBD2 for D (6 bases). Germline V lookup: CDR1 SGHAT, CDR2 FQNNGV. The CDR3 has 17 residues. V was shortened by 0 bases and J by 3 bases, with 18 bases between the two germline ends. In nucleotides, the CDR3 is TGTGCCAGCAGCTTAGAAGGAGGGATGCCCGTTCACTACGAGCAGTACTTC. The encoded protein is CASSLEGGMPVHYEQYF.

V and J are TRBV5-1 and TRBJ2-2; 9 bases align to TRBD1. V lost 0 bases to trimming and J lost 6 bases; unmatched junction nucleotides: 6. The CDR3 loop spans 16 amino acids. Germline CDR1 is SGHRS and CDR2 is YFSETQ. This CDR3 reads CASSLEGQGWAGELFF. In nucleotides, the CDR3 is TGCGCCAGCAGCTTGGAGGGACAGGGATGGGCCGGGGAGCTGTTTTTT.

The CDR3 here is CASSTSFAYEQYF. The CDR3 DNA is TGTGCCAGCAGTACTAGCTTTGCCTACGAGCAGTACTTC. The rearrangement links TRBV6-2 or TRBV6-3 to TRBJ2-7, with D perhaps matching TRBD2 (6 bases). This CDR3 has 13 amino acids. Germline V gene sequence: CDR1 MNHEY, CDR2 SVGEGT. V was cut by 5 bases and J by 2 bases, with 10 bases left in between.

The rearrangement links TRBV10-3 to TRBJ1-1; maybe TRBD1 (5 bases). CDR3 length: 13 amino acids. V was trimmed by 6 bases and J by 1 base, leaving 9 bases between them. Germline V gene data show CDR1 as ENHRY and CDR2 as SYGVKD. The CDR3 protein is CAIRLGQNTEAFF. The CDR3 region has the DNA TGTGCCATCAGACTTGGACAGAACACTGAAGCTTTCTTT.

The CDR3 bases are TGTGCCAGCAGCCAAGGGGCGTCTAGCACAGATACGCAGTATTTT. This codes for CASSQGASSTDTQYF. V gene TRBV14 combines with J gene TRBJ2-3; D not certain. This CDR3 region has 15 residues. Germline CDR1 is SGHDN and CDR2 is FVKESK. Trimming removed 1 base from V and 0 bases from J, with 8 bases in between.

V usage is TRBV5-5 and J usage is TRBJ1-1; the D is unclear. Germline CDR1 SGHKS, CDR2 YYEKEE (reference sequence). V was cut by 1 base and J by 5 bases, with 6 bases left in between. The CDR3 runs 12 residues. The CDR3 nucleotides read TGTGCCAGCAGCTTGATCCTTACTGAAGCTTTCTTT. The encoded protein is CASSLILTEAFF.

The chain carries TRBV11-1 and TRBJ2-5; possible D gene TRBD2, 6 bases. Germline CDR1 SGHAT, CDR2 FQDESV (reference sequence). Trimming shortened V by 5 bases and J by 5 bases, and 12 bases separated the two germline ends. The CDR3 spans 13 residues. The CDR3 loop reads CASSPPGVETQYF. CDR3 DNA sequence: TGTGCCAGCAGCCCACCGGGGGTCGAGACCCAGTACTTC.